A single sample gave rise to the 19 T cell receptor beta chains below, sequenced in a study of cytomegalovirus exposure and HLA in healthy donors. Primers: 60 Vbeta forward and 13 Jbeta reverse. The repertoire was sequenced with immunoSEQ multiplex PCR; TCRdb's copy has only in-frame clones and lacks some. The table records 80,000 to 100,000 clones, over 75% of them present only once. The sequenced sample consisted of PBMCs. Receptor source: a man aged 40-49 years in good health and CMV-seronegative.

As DNA, the CDR3 is TGTGCCAGCAGCCCAGGGACTAGCGGACGACTTCGCACAGATACGCAGTATTTT. The encoded protein is CASSPGTSGRLRTDTQYF. This chain links TRBV5-8 with TRBJ2-3; 11 bases are shared with TRBD2. The germline gives CDR1 SGHTS, CDR2 YDEGEE. This CDR3 is 18 amino acids long. V shed 4 bases and J 1 base; nucleotides not matched to a gene: 11. Based on the CDR3 plus reference TRBV5-8 and TRBJ2-3, the full variable domain is EAGVTQSPTHLIKTRGQQATLRCSPISGHTSVYWYQQALGLGLQFLLWYDEGEERNRGNFPPRFSGRQFPNYSSELNVNALELEDSALYLCASSPGTSGRLRTDTQYFGPGTRLTVL.

The sample holds a few counts of this clone. This chain's CDR3 is CASTQSRLAGIVFEQFF. The CDR3 DNA reads as TGTGCCAGCACCCAATCTCGACTAGCGGGGATAGTCTTCGAGCAGTTCTTC. V usage is TRBV7-9 and J usage is TRBJ2-1; 11 nucleotides agree with TRBD2. Per the germline V gene, CDR1 is SEHNR and CDR2 is FQNEAQ (reference sequence). Germline trimming cut 7 bases from V and 10 bases from J; bases unmatched to any gene: 18. This CDR3 contains 17 residues. Complete variable domain (other parts from reference TRBV7-9 and TRBJ2-1): DTGVSQNPRHKITKRGQNVTFRCDPISEHNRLYWYRQTLGQGPEFLTYFQNEAQLEKSRLLSDRFSAERPKGSFSTLEIQRTEQGDSAMYLCASTQSRLAGIVFEQFFGPGTRLTVL.

J is TRBJ2-5 and V is TRBV6-4; TRBD2 aligns across 12 bases. The V segment lost 4 bases and the J segment 2 bases; nucleotides outside the gene matches: 2. Germline values: CDR1 MRHNA, CDR2 SNTAGT. The CDR3 totals 15 residues. The CDR3 nucleotides are TGTGCCAGCAGTGTGCTAGCGGGGGGGCAAGAGACCCAGTACTTC. Translating it yields CASSVLAGGQETQYF.

This rearrangement joins TRBV19 to TRBJ2-5; 10 bases are a match to TRBD1. The J call may be in error: the DNA end matches TRBJ2-7 better. CDR3 length equals 12 residues. Germline lookup yields CDR1 LNHDA and CDR2 SQIVND (reference sequence). The CDR3 DNA reads TGTGCCACCGGGACAGGGGAATACGAGCAGTACTTC. Its protein product is CATGTGEYEQYF.

The chain is built from TRBV5-1 and TRBJ2-5, with 9 bases lining up with TRBD1. The CDR3 is 15 residues long. The V segment lost 3 bases and the J segment 4 bases; nucleotides outside the gene matches: 7. Germline V gene sequence: CDR1 SGHRS, CDR2 YFSETQ. This chain's CDR3 is CASSSTGGRGETQYF. Here the CDR3 DNA reads TGCGCCAGCAGCTCGACAGGGGGGCGGGGAGAGACCCAGTACTTC.

V gene TRBV2 combines with J gene TRBJ2-6, with 7 bases matching TRBD2. The CDR3 spans 14 residues. V lost 6 bases and J lost 8; bases outside the gene matches: 7. Germline-derived CDR1 and CDR2 are SNHLY and FYNNEI. CDR3 in amino acids: CASRGGDATNVLTF. The CDR3 coding sequence is TGTGCCAGCAGGGGAGGGGACGCAACCAACGTCCTGACTTTC. The full variable domain, rest sourced from reference TRBV2 and TRBJ2-6, is EPEVTQTPSHQVTQMGQEVILRCVPISNHLYFYWYRQILGQKVEFLVSFYNNEISEKSEIFDDQFSVERPDGSNFTLKIRSTKLEDSAMYFCASRGGDATNVLTFGAGSRLTVL.

This clone was detected only once. V and J are TRBV28 and TRBJ2-5; no clear D. The germline V and J ends were trimmed by 2 bases and 2 bases, with 9 bases remaining between them. Germline values: CDR1 MDHEN, CDR2 SYDVKM. The CDR3 covers 14 residues. The CDR3 here is CASSLVHQQETQYF. CDR3 in DNA: TGTGCCAGCAGTTTAGTACACCAACAAGAGACCCAGTACTTC.

The chain employs TRBV5-1 and TRBJ2-6; 8 positions match TRBD1. Looked up from germline, CDR1 is SGHRS and CDR2 is YFSETQ. With V trimmed by 4 bases and J by 3 bases, 6 bases remained unmatched. The CDR3 has 16 residues. The CDR3 here is CASSQGQAVGANVLTF. CDR3 nucleotide sequence: TGCGCCAGCAGCCAGGGACAGGCTGTTGGGGCCAACGTCCTGACTTTC.

The CDR3 loop reads CASSDGGPGEKLFF. The CDR3 DNA reads as TGTGCCAGCAGTGACGGCGGCCCGGGTGAAAAACTGTTTTTT. The chain links TRBV6-4 to TRBJ1-4; D gene ambiguous. This CDR3 region has 14 residues. The V end was cut by 2 bases, the J end by 7 bases, with 11 bases between. CDR1 MRHNA and CDR2 SNTAGT come from the germline V gene.

This chain uses TRBV9 with TRBJ1-2; weak D call: TRBD1 (6 bases). V lost 0 bases and J 3 bases, leaving 9 bases between the germline ends. This CDR3 has 14 residues. CDR1 SGDLS and CDR2 YYNGEE come from the germline V gene. The CDR3 coding sequence is TGTGCCAGCAGCGTAGGAGCAGGGGACTATGGCTACACCTTC. This sequence encodes CASSVGAGDYGYTF.

The J gene is TRBJ1-6, the V gene TRBV2, with D possibly being TRBD1 (6 bases). The germline V and J ends were trimmed by 6 bases and 8 bases, with 11 bases remaining between them. The CDR3 runs 13 residues. CDR1 is SNHLY, CDR2 FYNNEI, per germline. This CDR3 is CASRWGGDSPLHF. The CDR3 DNA is TGTGCCAGCAGGTGGGGGGGCGATTCACCCCTCCACTTT.

The V and J genes are TRBV18 and TRBJ2-1, with 9 nucleotides matching TRBD2. The CDR3 spans 17 residues. V shed 2 bases and J 6 bases; nucleotides not matched to a gene: 11. Germline CDR1 reads KGHSH; CDR2 reads LQKENI. The CDR3 is CASSPNRRGGAGNEQFF. CDR3 DNA: TGTGCCAGCTCACCAAATCGCCGCGGGGGGGCCGGCAATGAGCAGTTCTTC.

The chain recombines TRBV29-1 with TRBJ1-3, with D unclear. Between the trimmed V and J ends, which lost 7 bases and 8 bases, there was a span of 21 bases. The CDR3 totals 14 residues. Germline-derived CDR1 and CDR2 are SQVTM and ANQGSEA. CDR3 residues: CSALEGITADTIYF. In nucleotides, the CDR3 is TGCAGCGCCCTAGAGGGAATCACCGCGGACACCATATATTTT.

The rearrangement joins TRBV7-9 to TRBJ2-5; weak D call: TRBD2 (5 bases). The CDR3 length is 13 residues. Trimming removed 1 base from V and 11 bases from J, with 14 bases in between. Per the germline V gene, CDR1 is SEHNR and CDR2 is FQNEAQ (reference sequence). CDR3 sequence: CASSLGPGGEQYF. The CDR3 DNA is TGTGCCAGCAGCTTAGGGCCTGGTGGGGAGCAGTACTTC.

The V and J genes are TRBV28 and TRBJ2-7; 9 nucleotides match TRBD2. V was clipped by 7 bases and J by 3 bases; unmatched bases: 13. This CDR3 is built from 16 residues. CDR1 MDHEN and CDR2 SYDVKM come from the germline V gene. This chain's CDR3 is CASTPAGTSLNYEQYF. The CDR3 DNA sequence: TGTGCCAGCACCCCAGCCGGGACTAGCCTAAACTACGAGCAGTACTTC.

The chain uses TRBV5-4 and TRBJ1-1; D may be TRBD1 (6 bases). Between the trimmed V and J ends, which lost 4 bases and 7 bases, there was a span of 20 bases. The CDR3 contains 15 residues. Germline assignment: CDR1 SGHNT and CDR2 YYREEE (reference sequence). Here the CDR3 reads CASSPTGTREGEAFF. The CDR3 DNA reads TGTGCCAGCAGCCCGACCGGGACAAGAGAAGGTGAAGCTTTCTTT.

The chain uses TRBV6-6 and TRBJ2-5, with D maybe TRBD2 (7 bases). Trimming took off 2 bases at V and 5 bases at J, with 15 bases between the two ends. CDR1 is MNHNY, CDR2 SVGAGI, per germline (reference sequence). CDR3 length: 15 amino acids. CDR3 protein: CASSYPRGGWETQYF. DNA for the CDR3: TGTGCCAGCAGTTACCCGAGGGGGGGCTGGGAGACCCAGTACTTC.

The chain employs TRBV10-2 and TRBJ1-6; maybe TRBD1 (6 bases). With 0 bases removed from V and 1 base from J, the gap between germline ends came to 10 bases. The CDR3 length is 17 residues. CDR1 and CDR2 from the germline V gene are WSHSY and SAAADI. The CDR3 nucleotides are TGCGCCAGCAGTGAGTCAGGGGGTTGGTCCTATAATTCACCCCTCCACTTT. As protein: CASSESGGWSYNSPLHF.

The chain is built from TRBV6-6 and TRBJ2-7; TRBD1 matches at 7 bases. The CDR3 sequence is 13 residues long. Germline CDR1 reads MNHNY; CDR2 reads SVGAGI (reference sequence). V lost 6 bases and J lost 5; bases outside the gene matches: 7. CDR3 sequence reads: CASSRQGKDEQYF. For the CDR3, the DNA is TGTGCCAGCAGCCGACAGGGCAAGGACGAGCAGTACTTC.